This T cell receptor (beta chain) is drawn from a study of human T cells and chemical hapten exposure. Whole-study context: Patch tests put 0.01% DPC on the upper back, read at 6 days.

As handled by the study authors: Samples contained a median of about 100,000 TCRs, with a range of about 23,224 to 700,000. TCRdb re-called the RACE reads through MiXCR, storing one row per CDR3 protein. The V and J calls were determined by TCRdb, not by the authors. The sample includes under 300,000 distinct CDR3 sequences, 8.6% of them seen just once. The CDR3 extends over 13 amino acids. Germline CDR1 and CDR2: MDHEN and SYDVKM. V was clipped by 9 bases and J by 4 bases, with 12 bases between them. As to time point: pre-sensitization, week 0. As for treatment: therapeutic diphenylcyclopropenone sensitization with weekly scalp DPC.

The sequences come from whole blood, collected in connection with sensitization to the hapten diphenylcyclopropenone (DPC). The rearrangement joins TRBV28 to TRBJ1-4, with D possibly TRBD1 on 5 matching bases. The clonotype was recovered from a woman aged 40 to 55 with alopecia areata. Some clones in this sample may be carry-over from other donors' samples. Written as DNA, the CDR3 is TGTGCCAGTTCGGGACCGATTAATGAAAAACTGTTTTTT. It is translated as CASSGPINEKLFF.